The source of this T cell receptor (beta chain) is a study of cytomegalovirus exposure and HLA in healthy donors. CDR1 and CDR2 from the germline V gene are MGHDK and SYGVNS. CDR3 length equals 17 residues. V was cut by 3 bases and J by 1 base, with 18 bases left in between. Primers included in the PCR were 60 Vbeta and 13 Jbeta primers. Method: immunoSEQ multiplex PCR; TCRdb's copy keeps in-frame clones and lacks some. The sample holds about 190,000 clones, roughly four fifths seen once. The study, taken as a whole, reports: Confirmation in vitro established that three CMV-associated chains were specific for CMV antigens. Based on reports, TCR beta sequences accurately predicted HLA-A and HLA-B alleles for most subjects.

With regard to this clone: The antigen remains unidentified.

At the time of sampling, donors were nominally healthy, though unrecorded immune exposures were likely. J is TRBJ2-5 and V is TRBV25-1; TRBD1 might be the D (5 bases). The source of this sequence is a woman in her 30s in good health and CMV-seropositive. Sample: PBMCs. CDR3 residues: CASSESQGVWGQETQYF. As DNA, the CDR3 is TGTGCCAGCAGTGAGTCGCAGGGTGTATGGGGCCAAGAGACCCAGTACTTC.